A selection of T cell receptor beta chains follows, all from one sample in a study of T cells in narcolepsy. Generated by immunoSEQ multiplex PCR, the TCRdb table keeps only in-frame clones and is missing some. The table includes approximately 11,000 clones, approximately 94% detected once. Sequencing was carried out using CD45RA- memory CD4+ T cells from PBMCs. These receptors all come from a human donor with narcolepsy. The CDR3 runs from the conserved cysteine through the conserved F or W. A D gene is named only where the DNA matches it firmly. Clone size, where shown, is once, few, many, or a class for clones that have expanded.

d_call,j_call,clone_size,v_call,cdr3_aa,cdr3_nt
TRBD2,TRBJ2-1,-,TRBV7-9,CASSPPGLALYNEQFF,TGTGCCAGCAGCCCGCCGGGACTAGCACTATACAATGAGCAGTTCTTC
TRBD1,TRBJ2-1,few,TRBV11-2,CASSPRQGGSENEQFF,TGTGCCAGCAGCCCACGACAGGGGGGGTCTGAGAATGAGCAGTTCTTC
-,TRBJ2-5,-,TRBV5-4,CASSLDPIAGRSKETQYF,TGTGCCAGCAGCTTGGACCCAATAGCAGGGAGAAGTAAAGAGACCCAGTACTTC
-,TRBJ2-7,-,TRBV4-2,CASSQEYKGHWDYEQYF,TGTGCCAGCAGCCAAGAGTATAAGGGTCATTGGGACTACGAGCAGTACTTC
-,TRBJ1-1,once,TRBV2,CASSATGNTEAFF,TGTGCCAGCAGTGCCACAGGGAACACTGAAGCTTTCTTT
TRBD2,TRBJ2-5,-,TRBV5-1,CASSPGGRAQETQYF,TGCGCCAGCAGCCCCGGCGGGAGGGCCCAAGAGACCCAGTACTTC
-,TRBJ1-5,-,TRBV5-1,CASSLDSYSNQPQHF,TGCGCCAGCAGCTTGGACAGTTATAGCAATCAGCCCCAGCATTTT
-,TRBJ2-6,-,TRBV28,CASSLWSSSGANVLTF,TGTGCCAGCAGTTTATGGTCTAGCTCTGGGGCCAACGTCCTGACTTTC
-,TRBJ2-6,-,TRBV5-1,CASSLVLGTGLSGANVLTF,TGCGCCAGCAGCTTGGTTCTCGGGACTGGACTCTCTGGGGCCAACGTCCTGACTTTC
-,TRBJ1-1,few,TRBV11-3,CASSPSLGTEAFF,TGTGCCAGCAGCCCGTCCTTGGGCACTGAAGCTTTCTTT
-,TRBJ2-7,-,TRBV19,CASSTETGPYEQYF,TGTGCCAGTAGTACAGAAACAGGGCCCTACGAGCAGTACTTC
-,TRBJ2-2,-,TRBV28,CASTSAGTPNTGELFF,TGTGCCAGCACCAGTGCCGGCACTCCGAACACCGGGGAGCTGTTTTTT
-,TRBJ1-2,-,TRBV29-1,CSVPVSALSYTF,TGCAGCGTCCCTGTAAGCGCCCTAAGCTACACCTTC
-,TRBJ1-2,-,TRBV2,CASSELGINYGYTF,TGTGCCAGCAGTGAATTGGGGATTAACTATGGCTACACCTTC
-,TRBJ1-1,-,TRBV23-1,CASSSDRRTEAFF,TGCGCCAGCAGTAGTGATCGGAGGACTGAAGCTTTCTTT
TRBD2,TRBJ2-3,-,TRBV5-4,CASSLGGRTSDTQYF,TGTGCCAGCAGCTTGGGCGGGAGGACCTCAGATACGCAGTATTTT
TRBD2,TRBJ2-1,-,TRBV5-1,CASSLNPGLAGGKDSYNEQFF,TGCGCCAGCAGCTTGAACCCGGGACTAGCGGGAGGAAAGGACTCCTACAATGAGCAGTTCTTC
-,TRBJ1-1,-,TRBV5-1,CASSLSGGNTEAFF,TGCGCCAGCAGCCTATCTGGGGGGAACACTGAAGCTTTCTTT
-,TRBJ1-5,-,TRBV15,CATSRVDQPQHF,TGTGCCACCAGCAGAGTGGATCAGCCCCAGCATTTT
-,TRBJ2-5,-,TRBV19,CASSIAHQETQYF,TGTGCCAGTAGTATAGCCCACCAAGAGACCCAGTACTTC
-,TRBJ1-4,few,TRBV7-2,CASSLGSGVEKLFF,TGTGCCAGCAGCTTAGGCAGTGGGGTTGAAAAACTGTTTTTT
TRBD1,TRBJ2-5,-,TRBV6-1,CASSQTQGAAETQYF,TGTGCCAGCAGCCAGACACAGGGGGCAGCGGAGACCCAGTACTTC
TRBD1,TRBJ1-1,once,TRBV9,CASSVEGQGFEAFF,TGTGCCAGCAGCGTAGAGGGACAGGGTTTTGAAGCTTTCTTT
TRBD2,TRBJ2-7,-,TRBV6-1,CASSESGGGEQYF,TGTGCCAGCAGTGAATCGGGGGGGGGCGAGCAGTACTTC
TRBD1,TRBJ2-3,once,TRBV5-5,CASSGGQLTDTQYF,TGTGCCAGCAGCGGGGGACAGCTCACAGATACGCAGTATTTT
-,TRBJ2-1,-,TRBV10-3,CAINMGGFSLNEQFF,TGTGCCATCAATATGGGCGGATTTTCCCTCAATGAGCAGTTCTTC
-,TRBJ2-1,-,TRBV19,CASSILVGEQFF,TGTGCCAGTAGTATCCTAGTGGGTGAGCAGTTCTTC
TRBD1,TRBJ2-7,-,TRBV10-3,CAISSGTGSYEQYF,TGTGCCATCAGTAGCGGGACAGGGTCCTACGAGCAGTACTTC
-,TRBJ2-3,once,TRBV6-1,CASSDRRIITDTQYF,TGTGCCAGCAGTGACCGCCGTATTATCACAGATACGCAGTATTTT
TRBD2,TRBJ2-7,-,TRBV5-8,CASSLAGLAGTVYEQYF,TGTGCCAGCAGCTTGGCCGGTTTAGCGGGGACGGTATACGAGCAGTACTTC
-,TRBJ1-4,-,TRBV7-9,CASSPGSRATNEKLFF,TGTGCCAGCAGCCCAGGCTCCAGGGCAACTAATGAAAAACTGTTTTTT
TRBD2,TRBJ2-4,-,TRBV20-1,CRAGGGNIQYF,TGCAGGGCTGGGGGGGGAAACATTCAGTACTTC